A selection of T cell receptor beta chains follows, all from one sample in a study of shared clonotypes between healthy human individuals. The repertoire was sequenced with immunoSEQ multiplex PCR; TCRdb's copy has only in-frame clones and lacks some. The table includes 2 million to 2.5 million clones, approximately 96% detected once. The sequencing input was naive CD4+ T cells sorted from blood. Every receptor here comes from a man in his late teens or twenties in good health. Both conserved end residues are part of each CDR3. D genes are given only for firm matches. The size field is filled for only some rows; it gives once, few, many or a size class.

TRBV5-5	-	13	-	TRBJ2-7	TGTGCCAGCAGCCTATGGACAACCACCGAGCAGTACTTC	CASSLWTTTEQYF
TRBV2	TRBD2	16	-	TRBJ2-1	TGTGCCAGCAGTGAAGCGGATAGCGGGAGGGGCAATGAGCAGTTCTTC	CASSEADSGRGNEQFF
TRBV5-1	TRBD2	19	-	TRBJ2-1	TGCGCCAGCAGCCTTTCTGGACTAGCGGGGCCTACACGGGAGAATGAGCAGTTCTTC	CASSLSGLAGPTRENEQFF
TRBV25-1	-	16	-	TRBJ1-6	TGTGCCAGCAGAATGGCAGGGGCTATTTCGGATTCACCCCTCCACTTT	CASRMAGAISDSPLHF
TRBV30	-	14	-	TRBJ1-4	TGTGCCTGGAGTGTTCTGTCTTGGGGCGAAAAACTGTTTTTT	CAWSVLSWGEKLFF
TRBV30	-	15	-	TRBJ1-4	TGTGCCTGGAGTAACAGGGTCTTCCTAAGTGAAAAACTGTTTTTT	CAWSNRVFLSEKLFF
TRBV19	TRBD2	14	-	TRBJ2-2	TGTGCCAGTAGTAAATTTAGCGGGGCCGGGGAGCTGTTTTTT	CASSKFSGAGELFF
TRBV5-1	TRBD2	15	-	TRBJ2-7	TGCGCCAGCAGTCGAAGCGGGGGTAGCTCCTACGAGCAGTACTTC	CASSRSGGSSYEQYF
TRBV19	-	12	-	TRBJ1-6	TGTGCCAGTGGAATGAGGAATTCACCCCTCCACTTT	CASGMRNSPLHF
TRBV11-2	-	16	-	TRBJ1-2	TGTGCCAGCAGCTTAGATCACGAGGGTCTCGGCTATGGCTACACCTTC	CASSLDHEGLGYGYTF
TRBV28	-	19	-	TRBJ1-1	TGTGCCAGCAGTCTCCCCTACTCGACAGGCTCATTCATGAACACTGAAGCTTTCTTT	CASSLPYSTGSFMNTEAFF
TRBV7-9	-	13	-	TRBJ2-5	TGTGCCAGCAGCTTCCGAAACCAAGAGACCCAGTACTTC	CASSFRNQETQYF
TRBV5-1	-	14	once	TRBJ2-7	TGCGCCAGCAGCTTGTCGGGTGCTCTCTACGAGCAGTACTTC	CASSLSGALYEQYF
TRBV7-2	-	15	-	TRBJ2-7	TGTGCCAGCAGCTTTTCTGCGGGGACCTCCTACGAGCAGTACTTC	CASSFSAGTSYEQYF
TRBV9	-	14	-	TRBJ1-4	TGTGCCAGCAGCGTATTCGGGACGGGTGAAAAACTGTTTTTT	CASSVFGTGEKLFF
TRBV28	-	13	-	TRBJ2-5	TGTGCCAGCAGTTTGGGGGCGCTGGAGACCCAGTACTTC	CASSLGALETQYF
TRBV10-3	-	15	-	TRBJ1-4	TGTGCCATCAGCCTATCGGGAACAGCTAATGAAAAACTGTTTTTT	CAISLSGTANEKLFF
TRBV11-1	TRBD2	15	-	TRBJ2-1	TGTGCCAGCAGCCCGTCCCTCTCGGGGGGAGCGGAGCAGTTCTTC	CASSPSLSGGAEQFF
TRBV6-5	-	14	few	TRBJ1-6	TGTGCCAGCGGCGGGAGCTCCTATAATTCACCCCTCCACTTT	CASGGSSYNSPLHF
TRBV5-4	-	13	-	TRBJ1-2	TGTGCCAGCAGTAGTGGAGTCGCGAATGGCTACACCTTC	CASSSGVANGYTF
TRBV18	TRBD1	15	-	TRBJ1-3	TGTGCCAGCTACCGGGACAGATATTCGGGAAACACCATATATTTT	CASYRDRYSGNTIYF
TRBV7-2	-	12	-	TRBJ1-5	TGTGCCAGCAGTCCTGGTGGTCAGCCCCAGCATTTT	CASSPGGQPQHF
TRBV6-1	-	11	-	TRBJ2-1	TGTGCCAGCAGCGCCTACAATGAGCAGTTCTTC	CASSAYNEQFF
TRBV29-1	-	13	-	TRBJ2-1	TGCAGCGTTGGATTCGCGGTCTACAATGAGCAGTTCTTC	CSVGFAVYNEQFF
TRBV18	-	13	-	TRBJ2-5	TGTGCCAGCTCCCGGGCGCTCCAAGAGACCCAGTACTTC	CASSRALQETQYF
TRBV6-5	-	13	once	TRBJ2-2	TGTGCCAGCATCCACAGCGTCACCGGGGAGCTGTTTTTT	CASIHSVTGELFF
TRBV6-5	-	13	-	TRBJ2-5	TGTGCCAGCAGTTATTTCAGGGGTCAGACCCAGTACTTC	CASSYFRGQTQYF
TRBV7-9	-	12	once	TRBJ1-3	TGTGCCAGCAGTTTATTAGGAAACACCATATATTTT	CASSLLGNTIYF
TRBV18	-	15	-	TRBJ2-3	TGTGCCAGCTCACCCTCGGGATCTAGCACAGATACGCAGTATTTT	CASSPSGSSTDTQYF
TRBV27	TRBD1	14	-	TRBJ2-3	TGTGCCAGCAGTCTGGACAGGGTTGCAGATACGCAGTATTTT	CASSLDRVADTQYF
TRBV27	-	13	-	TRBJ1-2	TGTGCCAGCAGTTTATACCGAGTCACGGGCTACACCTTC	CASSLYRVTGYTF
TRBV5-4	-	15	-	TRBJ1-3	TGTGCCAGCAGCTTTACCCCTTTCTCTGGAAACACCATATATTTT	CASSFTPFSGNTIYF
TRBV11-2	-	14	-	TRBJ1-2	TGTGCCAGCAGCTTAGATCGGGTGGGTACAAGCTACACCTTC	CASSLDRVGTSYTF
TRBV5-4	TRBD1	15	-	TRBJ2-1	TGTGCCAGCAGCTTCATAGGACAGGGAAACAATGAGCAGTTCTTC	CASSFIGQGNNEQFF
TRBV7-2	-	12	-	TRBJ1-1	TGTGCCAGCAGCCCGGGGGGGACTGAAGCTTTCTTT	CASSPGGTEAFF
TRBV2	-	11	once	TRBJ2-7	TGTGCCAGCTACAGGGACTACGAGCAGTACTTC	CASYRDYEQYF
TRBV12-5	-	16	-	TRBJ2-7	TGTGCTAGTGGCCCATCGAAACAGACAGGTACCTACGAGCAGTACTTC	CASGPSKQTGTYEQYF
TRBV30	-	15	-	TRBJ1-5	TGTGCCTGGAGTGTCGGGCAGGCTAGCAATCAGCCCCAGCATTTT	CAWSVGQASNQPQHF
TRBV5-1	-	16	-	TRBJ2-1	TGCGCCAGCAGCTTGGTAGGGACAACCTCCTACAATGAGCAGTTCTTC	CASSLVGTTSYNEQFF
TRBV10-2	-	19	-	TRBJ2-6	TGCGCCAGCAGGAGAAATTCGGAGCGGGCCCTCTCTGGGGCCAACGTCCTGACTTTC	CASRRNSERALSGANVLTF
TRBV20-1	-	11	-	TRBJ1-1	TGCAGTGCTAGGCTAAACACTGAAGCTTTCTTT	CSARLNTEAFF
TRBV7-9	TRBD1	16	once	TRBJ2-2	TGTGCCAGCAGCTATTCCGGGACAGGGGGCACCGGGGAGCTGTTTTTT	CASSYSGTGGTGELFF
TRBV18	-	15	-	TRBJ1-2	TGTGCCAGCTCACGCTCTGGAGGGGATACCTATGGCTACACCTTC	CASSRSGGDTYGYTF
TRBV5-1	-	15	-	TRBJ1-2	TGCGCCAGCAGCCATAAGACAGGTCTCAACTATGGCTACACCTTC	CASSHKTGLNYGYTF
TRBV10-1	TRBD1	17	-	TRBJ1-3	TGCGCCAGCAGCCCAGGACAGGGATCGAGCTCTGGAAACACCATATATTTT	CASSPGQGSSSGNTIYF
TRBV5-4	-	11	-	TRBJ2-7	TGTGCCAGCAGCTCCGCCCACGAGCAGTACTTC	CASSSAHEQYF
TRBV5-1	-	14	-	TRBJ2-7	TGCGCCAGCAGCTTGAACAGGGCAAGCTACGAGCAGTACTTC	CASSLNRASYEQYF
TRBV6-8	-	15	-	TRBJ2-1	TGTGCCAGCAGCGCCGGGACCAGCTCCTACAATGAGCAGTTCTTC	CASSAGTSSYNEQFF
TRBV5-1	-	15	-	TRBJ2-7	TGCGCCAGCAGCTTGGTTCCGGGCAGCTCCTACGAGCAGTACTTC	CASSLVPGSSYEQYF
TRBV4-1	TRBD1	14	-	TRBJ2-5	TGCGCCAGCAGCCCAGGGGGCGCGGGGGAGACCCAGTACTTC	CASSPGGAGETQYF
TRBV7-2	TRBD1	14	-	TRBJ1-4	TGTGCCAGCTGTAAGGACAGGATCTGTGAAAAACTGTTTTTT	CASCKDRICEKLFF
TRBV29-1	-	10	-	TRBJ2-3	TGCAGCGTTCTAACCGTTGCGCAGTATTTT	CSVLTVAQYF
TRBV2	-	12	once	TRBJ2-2	TGTGCCAGCATGAGGGACGCCGGGGAGCTGTTTTTT	CASMRDAGELFF
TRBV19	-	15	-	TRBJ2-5	TGTGCCAGTAGTATAGGCGGAAGGGGGTGGGAGACCCAGTACTTC	CASSIGGRGWETQYF
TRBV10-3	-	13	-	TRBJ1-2	TGTGCCATCAGTGAGTCAAGAGGGATGGGCTACACCTTC	CAISESRGMGYTF
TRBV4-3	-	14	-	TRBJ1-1	TGCGCCAGCAGCCAAGCCCCCCGGAACACTGAAGCTTTCTTT	CASSQAPRNTEAFF
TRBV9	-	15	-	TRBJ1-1	TGTGCCAGCAGCGTAGCTGGCACAGTGGGAACTGAAGCTTTCTTT	CASSVAGTVGTEAFF
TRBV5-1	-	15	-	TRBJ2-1	TGCGCCAGCGCCCTGGGGTTCAGCTCCTACAATGAGCAGTTCTTC	CASALGFSSYNEQFF
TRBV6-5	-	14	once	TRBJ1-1	TGTGCCAGCAGTTACCAGGGGAGCGGCACTGAAGCTTTCTTT	CASSYQGSGTEAFF